The TCR beta chain described here comes from a study of vaccination effects on CD4 cells after COVID-19. Across the study: As their vaccination, participants received two doses of either BNT162b2 or mRNA-1273. Sampling occurred 16 days and one week pre-vaccination in a couple of convalescent patients.

Comment on this clone: Its cognate antigen is unknown.

Before any sequencing was done, the ViraFEST assay used viral peptide pools to expand antigen-specific CD4+ T cells. Isolating CD4+ T cells followed 9 to 11 days of culture. The person had a PCR-confirmed SARS-CoV-2 infection during March to December 2020. A half-volume exchange with IL-2 medium occurred on days 3 and 7. CDR1 SGHRS and CDR2 YFSETQ come from the germline V gene. The CDR3 spans 15 residues. After removal of 7 bases from V and 6 bases from J, the junction contained 8 bases not matched to a gene. The assay was immunoSEQ multiplex PCR, and TCRdb's table has in-frame clones only and misses some. Here the sample spans some 19,000 clones, 74% being singletons. Whole-study findings and limits: Clones arising from infection and from vaccination showed marked clonal contraction late after vaccination.

The chain combines TRBV5-1 with TRBJ2-1; 12 bases align to TRBD2. This receptor was taken from a human donor who had a prior SARS-CoV-2 infection. The input for sequencing was CD4+ T cells from PBMCs cultured with a peptide pool, taken before COVID-19 vaccination. The CDR3, as DNA: TGCGCCAGCTATGATTCTAGCGGGGGGGGCAATGAGCAGTTCTTC. Translating gives CASYDSSGGGNEQFF.